Below are 20 T cell receptor beta chains sequenced from a single sample in a study of T cells and copy number aberrations in small-cell lung cancer. Here immunoSEQ multiplex PCR was the method, and the copy in TCRdb shows in-frame clones only, minus some. Among around 6,500 clones listed, approximately 79% were seen once. Sequenced input: tumor tissue. These receptors all come from a man aged 50 to 60 with small cell lung cancer.

The V and J genes are TRBV7-9 and TRBJ2-7; D gene unclear. The germline gives CDR1 SEHNR, CDR2 FQNEAQ (reference sequence). This CDR3 has 13 amino acids. Trimming took off 1 base at V and 8 bases at J, with 12 bases between the two ends. The DNA for the CDR3 is TGTGCCAGCAGCTTAGGAGGAACCGATAAGCAGTACTTC. Its protein is CASSLGGTDKQYF.

The chain employs TRBV18 and TRBJ2-5; D is possibly TRBD1 (6 bases). The CDR3 extends over 15 amino acids. Germline V lookup: CDR1 KGHSH, CDR2 LQKENI. V lost 1 base and J 0 bases, leaving 9 bases between the germline ends. CDR3 loop: CASSPLQGYQETQYF. In DNA, the CDR3 is TGTGCCAGCTCACCACTACAGGGCTACCAAGAGACCCAGTACTTC.

The chain recombines TRBV7-3 with TRBJ1-1; 9 nucleotides agree with TRBD1. CDR1 SGHTA and CDR2 FQGTGA come from the germline V gene. The CDR3 length is 15 residues. V shed 5 bases, J shed 5 bases, and the junction held 9 bases outside the gene matches. DNA for the CDR3: TGTGCCAGCAGCACAACAGGGGGCGGTGGGACTGAAGCTTTCTTT. Protein sequence: CASSTTGGGGTEAFF.

About this clone itself: At one end, the junction sequence differs from germline, possibly due to a read error. The V gene is TRBV19, the J gene TRBJ2-7; D remains ambiguous. The CDR3 is made up of 15 amino acids. Germline assignment: CDR1 LNHDA and CDR2 SQIVND (reference sequence). The CDR3 here is CASSIGEWRSYEQYF. DNA for the CDR3: TGTGCCAGTAGTATTGGGGAATGGCGTTCCTACGAGCAGTATTTC.

This chain uses TRBV7-9 with TRBJ1-4; no definite D call. V was cut by 7 bases and J by 2 bases, with 14 bases left in between. Per the germline V gene, CDR1 is SEHNR and CDR2 is FQNEAQ (reference sequence). This CDR3 is 15 amino acids long. The DNA of the CDR3 is TGTGCCAGCACCCAGGCCGGGGTGACTAATGAAAAACTGTTTTTT. Encoded protein: CASTQAGVTNEKLFF.

The chain couples TRBV18 to TRBJ2-3; D is ambiguous. V was trimmed by 1 base and J by 6 bases, leaving 2 bases between them. This CDR3 is built from 11 residues. Germline lookup yields CDR1 KGHSH and CDR2 LQKENI. Here the CDR3 reads CASSPLDTQYF. The CDR3 DNA reads TGTGCCAGCTCACCACTTGATACGCAGTATTTT.

This clone was recorded once. Other nucleotide sequences in the sample specify the same CDR3. The chain recombines TRBV5-1 with TRBJ2-7; D unclear. V was trimmed by 4 bases and J by 3 bases, leaving 11 bases between them. Germline assignment: CDR1 SGHRS and CDR2 YFSETQ. This CDR3 spans 13 amino acids. The CDR3 nucleotides read TGCGCCAGCAGCCTGGCCTTATTCTACGAGCAGTACTTC. Its translation: CASSLALFYEQYF.

The V call is TRBV29-1, the J call TRBJ1-2; D unclear. The CDR3 sequence is 12 residues long. Trimming removed 3 bases at V and 4 bases at J, with 9 bases between. Germline V lookup: CDR1 SQVTM, CDR2 ANQGSEA. CDR3 loop: CSVEGRSYGYTF. As DNA, the CDR3 is TGCAGCGTTGAGGGTCGGAGCTATGGCTACACCTTC.

The CDR3 DNA is TGTGCCTGGAGAGCGTCGATAGCTATCACAGATACGCAGTATTTT. It is translated as CAWRASIAITDTQYF. This sequence joins TRBV30 and TRBJ2-3; no clear D gene. V was cut by 3 bases and J by 2 bases, with 15 bases left in between. The CDR3 is made up of 15 amino acids. Germline V gene lookup returns CDR1 GTSNPN and CDR2 SVGIG (reference sequence).

The CDR3: CASSQESLAGGFNEQFF. The CDR3 DNA follows: TGTGCCAGCAGCCAAGAATCCCTAGCGGGAGGATTTAATGAGCAGTTCTTC. This chain links TRBV4-2 with TRBJ2-1; 11 positions agree with TRBD2. CDR3 length equals 17 residues. Germline V gene lookup returns CDR1 LGHNA and CDR2 YNFKEQ. Trimming removed 0 bases from V and 7 bases from J; junction bases left unmatched: 8.

The V and J genes are TRBV23-1 and TRBJ2-3; TRBD1 aligns across 10 bases. Being an ORF, TRBV23-1 has a function that is uncertain. Trimming removed 7 bases from V and 4 bases from J; junction bases left unmatched: 8. There are 15 residues in the CDR3. The CDR3 nucleotides read TGCGCCAGCACCCACCGACAGGGGGCATCAGATACGCAGTATTTT. The encoded protein is CASTHRQGASDTQYF.

This clone has only one observation. V usage is TRBV7-6 and J usage is TRBJ2-7; 8 bases align to TRBD2. Germline-derived CDR1 and CDR2 are SGHVS and FNYEAQ. Losses at the gene ends were 4 bases for V and 4 bases for J; bases not matched to a gene: 6. CDR3 size: 14 residues. CDR3 residues: CASSSLAGPYEQYF. Written as DNA, the CDR3 is TGTGCCAGCAGCTCGTTAGCGGGACCTTACGAGCAGTACTTC.

This chain joins TRBV9 and TRBJ2-5; 8 nucleotides line up with TRBD1. The ends lost 1 base at V and 4 bases at J; junction bases unmatched: 9. The CDR3 totals 16 residues. Germline V gene sequence: CDR1 SGDLS, CDR2 YYNGEE. The CDR3: CASSVTGQGPGETQYF. The CDR3 bases are TGTGCCAGCAGCGTAACTGGACAGGGCCCTGGAGAGACCCAGTACTTC.

The chain recombines TRBV19 with TRBJ2-1, with D unclear. The length of the CDR3 is 14 residues. Trimming cost V 0 bases and J 7 bases, with 10 bases left between them. CDR1 is LNHDA, CDR2 SQIVND, per germline (reference sequence). CDR3 nucleotide sequence: TGTGCCAGTAGTATAGACGTTAGGGAAAATGAGCAGTTCTTC. This translates into CASSIDVRENEQFF.

This clone was seen only a few times. The chain employs TRBV4-1 and TRBJ2-7, with D unresolved. CDR1 is MGHRA, CDR2 YSYEKL, per germline. This CDR3 has 13 residues. Trimming pared 4 bases from V and 2 bases from J, leaving 9 bases between. The CDR3 nucleotides read TGCGCCAGCAGCCTGGACGATGCCTACGAGCAGTACTTC. Its protein is CASSLDDAYEQYF.

This rearrangement joins TRBV5-1 to TRBJ1-1; TRBD1 aligns across 9 bases. Per germline, CDR1 SGHRS and CDR2 YFSETQ. V lost 5 bases to trimming and J lost 5 bases; unmatched junction nucleotides: 7. The CDR3 has 14 residues. As DNA, the CDR3 is TGCGCCAGCAGAGCGACAGGGGGTGATACTGAAGCTTTCTTT. Amino acid sequence: CASRATGGDTEAFF.

The chain links TRBV10-2 to TRBJ2-7; no firm D call. The CDR3 runs 14 residues. The germline V gene has CDR1 WSHSY and CDR2 SAAADI. Between the trimmed V and J ends, which lost 6 bases and 1 base, there was a span of 13 bases. CDR3 in DNA: TGCGCCAGCAGGAGGACGGCCCAATCCTACGAGCAGTACTTC. This translates into CASRRTAQSYEQYF.

V usage is TRBV7-6 and J usage is TRBJ1-5; D not certain. The CDR3 consists of 13 residues. Germline loops: CDR1 SGHVS, CDR2 FNYEAQ. V lost 2 bases and J lost 3, with 5 bases in between. The CDR3 spells CASSLSNNQPQHF. The CDR3, as DNA: TGTGCCAGCAGCTTAAGTAACAATCAGCCCCAGCATTTT.

This clone has a handful of counts. The V call is TRBV7-2, the J call TRBJ2-7; the match to TRBD2 covers 7 bases. The germline V gene has CDR1 SGHTA and CDR2 FQGNSA. Losses at the gene ends were 5 bases for V and 2 bases for J; bases not matched to a gene: 6. The CDR3 loop spans 14 amino acids. The DNA of the CDR3 is TGTGCCAGCAGCGTATCTAGCGGAGCCTACGAGCAGTACTTC. Residues: CASSVSSGAYEQYF.

The chain is built from TRBV7-8 and TRBJ2-7; possible D gene TRBD2, 5 bases. Per germline, CDR1 SGHVS and CDR2 FQNEAQ. The CDR3 totals 16 residues. Trimming stripped 6 bases from V and 2 bases from J, with 20 bases between. The CDR3 is CASRDDFGKATYEQYF. CDR3 DNA: TGTGCCAGCAGGGACGATTTCGGGAAGGCGACCTACGAGCAGTACTTC.